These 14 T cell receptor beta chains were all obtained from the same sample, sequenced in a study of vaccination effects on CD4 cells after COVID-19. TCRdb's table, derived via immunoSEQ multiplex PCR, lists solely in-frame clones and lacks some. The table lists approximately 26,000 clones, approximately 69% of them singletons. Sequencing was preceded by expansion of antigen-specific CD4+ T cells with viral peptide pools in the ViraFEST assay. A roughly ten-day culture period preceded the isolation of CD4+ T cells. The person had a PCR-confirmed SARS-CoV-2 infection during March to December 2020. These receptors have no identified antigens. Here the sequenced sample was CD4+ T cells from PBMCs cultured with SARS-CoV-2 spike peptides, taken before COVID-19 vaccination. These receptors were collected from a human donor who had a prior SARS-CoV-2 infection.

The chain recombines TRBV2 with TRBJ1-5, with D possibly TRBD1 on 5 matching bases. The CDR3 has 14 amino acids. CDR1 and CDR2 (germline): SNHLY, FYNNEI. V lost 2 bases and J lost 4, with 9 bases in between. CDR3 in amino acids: CASSEQTGNQPQHF. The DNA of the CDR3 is TGTGCCAGCAGTGAACAAACAGGTAATCAGCCCCAGCATTTT.

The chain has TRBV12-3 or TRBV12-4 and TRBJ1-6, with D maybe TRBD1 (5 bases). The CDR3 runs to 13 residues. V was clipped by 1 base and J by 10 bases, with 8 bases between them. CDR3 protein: CASSLEQASPLHF. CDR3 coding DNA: TGTGCCAGCAGTTTAGAACAGGCATCACCCCTCCACTTT.

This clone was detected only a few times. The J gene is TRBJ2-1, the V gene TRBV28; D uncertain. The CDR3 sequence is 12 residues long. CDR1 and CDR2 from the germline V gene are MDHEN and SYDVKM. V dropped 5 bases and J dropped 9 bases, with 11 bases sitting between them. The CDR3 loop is CASSLYRREQFF. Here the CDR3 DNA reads TGTGCCAGCAGTCTTTATAGGCGTGAGCAGTTCTTC.

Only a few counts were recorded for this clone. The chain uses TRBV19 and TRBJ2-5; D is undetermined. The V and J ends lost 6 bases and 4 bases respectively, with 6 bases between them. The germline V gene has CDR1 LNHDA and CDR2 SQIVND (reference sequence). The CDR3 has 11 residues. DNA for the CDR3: TGTGCCAGTAGCCGAGGAGAGACCCAGTACTTC. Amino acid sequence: CASSRGETQYF. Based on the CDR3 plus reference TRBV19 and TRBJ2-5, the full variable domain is DGGITQSPKYLFRKEGQNVTLSCEQNLNHDAMYWYRQDPGQGLRLIYYSQIVNDFQKGDIAEGYSVSREKKESFPLTVTSAQKNPTAFYLCASSRGETQYFGPGTRLLVL.

The CDR3 region has the DNA TGTGCCAGCAGTGAAGGGACTAGCGGGTACAATGAGCAGTTCTTC. This encodes CASSEGTSGYNEQFF. This chain uses TRBV6-4 with TRBJ2-1; 12 bases are a match to TRBD2. The CDR3 extends over 15 amino acids. CDR1 is MRHNA and CDR2 is SNTAGT in the germline V gene. V lost 3 bases to trimming and J lost 4 bases; unmatched junction nucleotides: 1.

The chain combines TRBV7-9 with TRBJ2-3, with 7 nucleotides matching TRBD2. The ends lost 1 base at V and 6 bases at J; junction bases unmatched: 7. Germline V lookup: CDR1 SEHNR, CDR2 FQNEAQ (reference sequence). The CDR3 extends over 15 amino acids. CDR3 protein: CASSLGGGPSDTQYF. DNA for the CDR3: TGTGCCAGCAGCTTAGGCGGGGGACCATCCGATACGCAGTATTTT.

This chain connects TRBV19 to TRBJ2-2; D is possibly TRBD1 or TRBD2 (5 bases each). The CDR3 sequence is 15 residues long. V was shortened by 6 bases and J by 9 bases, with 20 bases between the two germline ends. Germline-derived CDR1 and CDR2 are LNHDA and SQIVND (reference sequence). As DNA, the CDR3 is TGTGCCAGTAGCCAACTAGGGACCAAAACCCGGGAGCTGTTTTTT. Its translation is CASSQLGTKTRELFF. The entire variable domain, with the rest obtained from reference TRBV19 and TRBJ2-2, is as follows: DGGITQSPKYLFRKEGQNVTLSCEQNLNHDAMYWYRQDPGQGLRLIYYSQIVNDFQKGDIAEGYSVSREKKESFPLTVTSAQKNPTAFYLCASSQLGTKTRELFFGEGSRLTVL.

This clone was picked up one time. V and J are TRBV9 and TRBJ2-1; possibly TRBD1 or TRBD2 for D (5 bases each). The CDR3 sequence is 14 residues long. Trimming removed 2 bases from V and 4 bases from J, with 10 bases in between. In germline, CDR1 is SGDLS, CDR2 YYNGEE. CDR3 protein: CASSVGTLYNEQFF. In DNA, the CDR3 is TGTGCCAGCAGCGTTGGGACGCTTTACAATGAGCAGTTCTTC.

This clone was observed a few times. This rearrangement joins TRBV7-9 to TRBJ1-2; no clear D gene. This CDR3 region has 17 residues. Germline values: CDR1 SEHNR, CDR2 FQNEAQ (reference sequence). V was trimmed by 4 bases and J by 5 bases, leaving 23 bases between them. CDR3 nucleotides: TGTGCCAGCAGCTCCCCGTTGCAGCTCCAATCCCTTTATGGCTACACCTTC. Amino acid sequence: CASSSPLQLQSLYGYTF.

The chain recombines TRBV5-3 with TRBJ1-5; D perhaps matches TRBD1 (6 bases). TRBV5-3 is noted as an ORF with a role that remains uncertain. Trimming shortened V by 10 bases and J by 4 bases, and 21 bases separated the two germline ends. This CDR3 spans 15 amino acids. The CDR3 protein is CALPGGGRRNQPQHF. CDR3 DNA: TGTGCCTTGCCCGGGGGGGGCAGGAGGAATCAGCCCCAGCATTTT.

The CDR3 here is CASSSQGGQPQHF. The CDR3 DNA reads as TGTGCCAGCAGCTCCCAAGGGGGTCAGCCCCAGCATTTT. The genes are TRBV7-2 and TRBJ1-5, with D possibly TRBD1 on 6 matching bases. The V gene's germline CDR1 is SGHTA and CDR2 FQGNSA. This CDR3 has 13 amino acids. Trimming stripped 4 bases from V and 6 bases from J, with 10 bases between.

CDR3 in DNA: TGTGCCAGCAGTTGGGTGCTCGGCGGAGGGAATGAGCAGTTCTTC. Its translation is CASSWVLGGGNEQFF. J is TRBJ2-1 and V is TRBV6-5, with D tentatively TRBD2 (6 bases). The CDR3 loop spans 15 amino acids. Germline V gene lookup returns CDR1 MNHEY and CDR2 SVGAGI. The V and J ends lost 4 bases and 7 bases respectively, with 17 bases between them.

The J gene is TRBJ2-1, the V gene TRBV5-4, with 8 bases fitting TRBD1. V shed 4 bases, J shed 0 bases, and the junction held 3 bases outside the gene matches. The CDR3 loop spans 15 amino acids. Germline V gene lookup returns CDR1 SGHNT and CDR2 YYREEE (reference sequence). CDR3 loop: CASSEDRASYNEQFF. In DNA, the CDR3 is TGTGCCAGCAGCGAGGACAGGGCCTCCTACAATGAGCAGTTCTTC.

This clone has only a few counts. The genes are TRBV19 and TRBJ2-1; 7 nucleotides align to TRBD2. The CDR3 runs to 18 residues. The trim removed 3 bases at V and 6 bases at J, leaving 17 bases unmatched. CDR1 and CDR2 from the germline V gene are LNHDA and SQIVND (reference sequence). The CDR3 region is CASSIGIVGGPVSNEQFF. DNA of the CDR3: TGTGCCAGTAGTATCGGCATAGTGGGAGGGCCGGTTTCCAATGAGCAGTTCTTC. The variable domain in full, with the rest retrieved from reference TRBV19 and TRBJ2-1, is DGGITQSPKYLFRKEGQNVTLSCEQNLNHDAMYWYRQDPGQGLRLIYYSQIVNDFQKGDIAEGYSVSREKKESFPLTVTSAQKNPTAFYLCASSIGIVGGPVSNEQFFGPGTRLTVL.